In this sample, the clone carrying this T cell receptor beta chain turned up a few times. This record comes from a study of blood T cell repertoires in COVID-19. Turning to the study itself: Italy, Spain and the United States were the sources of the convalescent and acute COVID-19 samples. In each case, the material was cDNA or gDNA derived from T cells, B-cell-depleted T cells, or PBMCs.

In the original workflow: Counts of nucleated cells, estimated from reference gene primer amplification, were obtained. Only in-frame clones appear in the TCRdb table, and some are missing; sequencing was by immunoSEQ multiplex PCR. V and J calls and clone size are given by that table; D and trimming were obtained from the DNA. The table includes fewer than 15,000 clones, over 80% detected once. This CDR3 region has 15 residues. Germline assignment: CDR1 SGHRS and CDR2 YFSETQ. V lost 1 base, J lost 2 bases, and 13 bases lay in between. The specimen sequenced was peripheral blood. V usage is TRBV5-1 and J usage is TRBJ2-7; D is perhaps TRBD1 (6 bases). This sequence originates from a man aged 45 to 65 with active COVID-19. The CDR3 nucleotides read TGCGCCAGCAGCTTGTATCCGGACAGTACCTACGAGCAGTACTTC. This encodes CASSLYPDSTYEQYF.